A selection of T cell receptor beta chains follows, all from one sample in a study of T-cell reconstitution after alpha-beta-depleted transplantation in children. Using its own MiXCR run on the PCR reads, TCRdb lists one record per CDR3 protein. The table records roughly 200,000 distinct CDR3 sequences, approximately 9.5% of them present only once. The material sequenced was PBMCs from the stem cell graft donor, taken from the stem cell graft. All receptors come from a human donor who donated a stem cell graft to a child with acute lymphoblastic leukemia. Both conserved end residues are part of each CDR3. The D gene is left open where the match is weak. For some rows the clone size is stated as once, few or many, or as a class when expanded; others skip it.

TRBJ2-5,few,TRBV20-1,-,CSARGAAKKTQYF,TGCAGTGCTAGAGGGGCAGCAAAGAAGACCCAGTACTTC
TRBJ2-7,-,TRBV4-1,-,CASRNQGGGRYEQYF,TGCGCCAGCAGAAACCAAGGTGGAGGGCGGTACGAGCAGTACTTC
TRBJ1-2,-,TRBV3-1,-,CASSQEFPPGRSYTF,TGTGCCAGCAGCCAAGAGTTCCCCCCAGGACGGAGCTACACCTTC
TRBJ2-3,few,TRBV10-3,TRBD2,CAISERVGLRGVTDTQYF,TGTGCCATCAGTGAGAGAGTTGGATTGCGGGGGGTCACAGATACGCAGTATTTT
TRBJ1-4,-,TRBV19,-,CASSPQSQINEKLFF,TGTGCCAGTAGTCCGCAGTCCCAGATCAATGAAAAACTGTTTTTT
TRBJ2-7,few,TRBV20-1,-,CSALGGGGSYEQYF,TGCAGTGCTTTAGGGGGCGGGGGATCCTACGAGCAGTACTTC
TRBJ1-1,-,TRBV14,-,CASSQDFQIEAFF,TGTGCCAGCAGCCAAGATTTCCAGATTGAAGCTTTCTTT
TRBJ2-3,-,TRBV19,-,CASRTPTETDTQYF,TGTGCCAGTAGAACCCCGACAGAAACAGATACGCAGTATTTT
TRBJ2-1,many,TRBV9,-,CASSVAPHRQAGYNEQFF,TGTGCCAGCAGCGTAGCGCCCCACAGACAGGCCGGATACAATGAGCAGTTCTTC
TRBJ1-6,few,TRBV30,-,CAWSPGNSPLHF,TGTGCCTGGAGTCCAGGGAATTCACCCCTCCACTTT
TRBJ2-1,many,TRBV20-1,TRBD1,CSARTGTDSPNEQFF,TGCAGTGCTAGAACCGGGACAGATAGTCCTAATGAGCAGTTCTTC
TRBJ1-2,few,TRBV20-1,-,CSAMYLVSNYGYTF,TGCAGTGCTATGTACCTCGTATCTAACTATGGCTACACCTTC
TRBJ1-4,-,TRBV30,-,CAWRTNEKLFF,TGTGCCTGGAGGACTAATGAAAAACTGTTTTTT
TRBJ1-1,-,TRBV5-6,-,CASSLGPPRQVNTEAFF,TGTGCCAGCAGCTTGGGCCCCCCTCGACAGGTGAACACTGAAGCTTTCTTT
TRBJ2-3,-,TRBV20-1,TRBD2,CSASRGGRTDTQYF,TGCAGTGCTAGTCGGGGGGGCCGCACAGATACGCAGTATTTT
TRBJ2-1,many,TRBV6-2/TRBV6-3,-,CASSLAAIYNEQFF,TGTGCCAGCTCTTTGGCAGCCATCTACAATGAGCAGTTCTTC
TRBJ1-4,-,TRBV29-1,TRBD1,CSAKGAANEKLFF,TGCAGCGCAAAGGGGGCAGCAAATGAAAAACTGTTTTTT
TRBJ1-1,many,TRBV5-1,TRBD1,CASSGTGRTEAFF,TGCGCCAGCAGCGGGACAGGGAGGACTGAAGCTTTCTTT
TRBJ2-3,many,TRBV29-1,-,CSVAGGGPDTQYF,TGCAGCGTTGCCGGGGGTGGCCCAGATACGCAGTATTTT
TRBJ1-1,many,TRBV5-1,-,CASSPSTSYTEAFF,TGCGCCAGCAGCCCCTCAACAAGTTACACTGAAGCTTTCTTT
TRBJ1-2,-,TRBV29-1,-,CSVEREFDYGYTF,TGCAGCGTTGAAAGGGAATTCGACTATGGCTACACCTTC
TRBJ2-1,few,TRBV20-1,-,CSAKVAVGAHNEQFF,TGCAGTGCTAAAGTGGCAGTAGGGGCCCACAATGAGCAGTTCTTC
TRBJ2-3,many,TRBV12-3/TRBV12-4,-,CASSPADTQYF,TGTGCCAGCAGTCCTGCAGATACGCAGTATTTT
TRBJ2-2,few,TRBV20-1,-,CSARFLTDNTGELFF,TGCAGTGCTAGGTTCCTGACAGATAACACCGGGGAGCTGTTTTTT
TRBJ1-4,-,TRBV15,TRBD1,CATSRDVRGFPNEKLFF,TGTGCCACCAGCAGAGATGTCAGGGGGTTCCCAAATGAAAAACTGTTTTTT
TRBJ2-3,many,TRBV29-1,-,CSGEDSFSTDTQYF,TGCAGCGGGGAGGACAGCTTCAGCACAGATACGCAGTATTTT
TRBJ1-1,many,TRBV4-3,-,CASSATGNTEAFF,TGCGCCAGCAGCGCGACAGGAAACACTGAAGCTTTCTTT
TRBJ2-3,-,TRBV5-1,-,CASGAGGTDTQYF,TGCGCCAGCGGGGCAGGGGGCACAGATACGCAGTATTTT
TRBJ1-2,few,TRBV12-3/TRBV12-4,-,CASSPPGTVIHYGYTF,TGTGCCAGCAGTCCACCCGGGACGGTGATACACTATGGCTACACCTTC
TRBJ2-3,-,TRBV18,-,CASSPGTSPHTDTQYF,TGTGCCAGCTCACCCGGGACAAGCCCACACACAGATACGCAGTATTTT
TRBJ2-2,-,TRBV11-2,-,CASSLFGGNTGELFF,TGTGCCAGCAGCTTATTCGGGGGGAACACCGGGGAGCTGTTTTTT
TRBJ1-1,few,TRBV12-3/TRBV12-4,-,CASSFPAATNTEAFF,TGTGCCAGCAGTTTTCCAGCAGCGACGAACACTGAAGCTTTCTTT
TRBJ2-1,-,TRBV12-5,TRBD2,CASGGSGSSYNEQFF,TGTGCTAGTGGGGGAAGCGGGAGCTCCTACAATGAGCAGTTCTTC
TRBJ2-5,many,TRBV10-3,-,CAISGAGSQETQYF,TGTGCCATCAGTGGGGCCGGCAGTCAAGAGACCCAGTACTTC
TRBJ1-2,-,TRBV7-6,TRBD1,CASSSKRTGNIYGYTF,TGTGCCAGCAGCTCTAAGAGGACAGGGAACATCTATGGCTACACCTTC
TRBJ1-2,many,TRBV12-3/TRBV12-4,-,CASSFPGQTYGYTF,TGTGCCAGCAGTTTCCCGGGACAAACCTATGGCTACACCTTC
TRBJ2-2,many,TRBV10-1,-,CASSGAWNTGELFF,TGCGCCAGCAGCGGCGCTTGGAACACCGGGGAGCTGTTTTTT
TRBJ1-2,many,TRBV20-1,-,CSASVGANYGYTF,TGCAGTGCCAGTGTTGGGGCTAACTATGGCTACACCTTC
TRBJ1-1,-,TRBV3-1,TRBD1,CASCQALGRGQGNTEAFF,TGTGCCAGCTGCCAGGCACTGGGCCGCGGACAGGGGAACACTGAAGCTTTCTTT
TRBJ1-2,few,TRBV6-1,-,CASTNNYGYTF,TGTGCCAGCACTAATAACTATGGCTACACCTTC
TRBJ2-1,many,TRBV29-1,-,CSVGPYEQFF,TGCAGCGTTGGACCATATGAGCAGTTCTTC
TRBJ1-4,many,TRBV4-3,-,CASSRALQGAQNEKLFF,TGCGCCAGCAGCCGAGCTCTTCAGGGCGCCCAAAATGAAAAACTGTTTTTT
TRBJ2-7,few,TRBV4-2,-,CASSPARASYEQYF,TGTGCCAGCAGCCCCGCCAGGGCCTCCTACGAGCAGTACTTC
TRBJ1-1,few,TRBV14,-,CASSQELSFTEAFF,TGTGCCAGCAGCCAAGAATTGTCTTTCACTGAAGCTTTCTTT
TRBJ1-3,many,TRBV20-1,TRBD1,CSARDHGTGGNTIYF,TGCAGTGCTAGAGATCACGGGACAGGGGGAAACACCATATATTTT
TRBJ1-2,many,TRBV29-1,TRBD1,CSVVRDSLTGYTF,TGCAGCGTTGTAAGGGACAGCTTGACGGGCTACACCTTC
TRBJ2-7,many,TRBV4-2,TRBD1,CASSQLVSGQGVDYEQYF,TGTGCCAGCAGCCAACTAGTCAGCGGACAGGGGGTCGACTACGAGCAGTACTTC
TRBJ2-5,-,TRBV29-1,TRBD2,CSVALAGGQETQYF,TGCAGCGTTGCCCTAGCGGGGGGGCAAGAGACCCAGTACTTC
TRBJ1-1,-,TRBV24-1,-,CATSDSGGEAFF,TGTGCCACCAGTGATTCGGGCGGTGAAGCTTTCTTT
TRBJ1-1,-,TRBV11-2,-,CASSLPGYTEAFF,TGTGCCAGCAGCTTGCCGGGGTACACTGAAGCTTTCTTT